Included here is one T cell receptor (beta chain) sequence, with context. Trimming took off 4 bases at V and 1 base at J, with 10 bases between the two ends. In germline, CDR1 is LGHDT, CDR2 YNNKEL (reference sequence). This CDR3 has 15 residues. This entry belongs to a study of Ad26.COV2.S vaccination and SARS-CoV-2 variants. Clones were read by immunoSEQ multiplex PCR, and TCRdb kept only the in-frame ones, dropping some. Of some 290,000 clones in the sample, just over 85% were seen once. Treatment reported: over 15 received Ad26.COV2.S at low or high dose, single or two shots; 5 received placebo; per-sample allocation not given. Material that was analyzed had been drawn on day 63 after the first vaccine or placebo injection.

The chain combines TRBV3-1 (or the pseudogene TRBV3-2) with TRBJ2-2, with TRBD2 as a possible D gene (6 bases). The sample here was peripheral blood, taken in a trial of Ad26.COV2.S vaccine versus placebo. This TCR derives from a person aged 18-60 years who received the Ad26.COV2.S COVID-19 vaccine or a placebo. Here the CDR3 reads CASSRWDLNTGELFF. In DNA, the CDR3 is TGTGCCAGCAGCCGGTGGGACTTGAACACCGGGGAGCTGTTTTTT.